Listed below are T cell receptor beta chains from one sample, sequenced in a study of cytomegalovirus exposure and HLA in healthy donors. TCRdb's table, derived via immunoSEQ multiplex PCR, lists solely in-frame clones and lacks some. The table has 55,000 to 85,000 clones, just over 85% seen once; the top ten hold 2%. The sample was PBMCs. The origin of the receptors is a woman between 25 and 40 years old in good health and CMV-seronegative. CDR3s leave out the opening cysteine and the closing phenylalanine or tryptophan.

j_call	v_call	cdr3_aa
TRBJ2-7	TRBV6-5	ASSYGASGAYEQY
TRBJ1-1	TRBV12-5	ASGLVRLMGPDLNTEAF
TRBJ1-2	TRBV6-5	ATSGGNYGYT
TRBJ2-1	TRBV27	ASSLIQRWPNEQF
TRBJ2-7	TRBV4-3	ASSKHRGRDQGEQY
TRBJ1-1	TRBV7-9	SSSPTGLGLMNTEAF
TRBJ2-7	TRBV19	ASTLRDRLFYEQY
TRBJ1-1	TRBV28	ASSSSGTANTEAF
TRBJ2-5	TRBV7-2	ASSLGAGGQTQY
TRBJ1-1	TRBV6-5	ASSYSIWAPEAF
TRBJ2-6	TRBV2	ARGRQLSGANVLT
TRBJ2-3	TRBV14	ASSQDQGLTQY
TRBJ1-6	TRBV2	ASRLQGTNSPLH
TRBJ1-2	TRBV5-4	ASTQGRGEVGYT
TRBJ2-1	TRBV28	ASSLRGGRAYNEQF
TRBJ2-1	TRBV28	ASSSGRDEQF
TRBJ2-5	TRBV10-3	ATAEIETQY
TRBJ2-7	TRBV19	ASKRQATYEQY
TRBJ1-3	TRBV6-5	ASSLDSGNTIY
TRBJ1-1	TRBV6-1	ASSGGQGRTEAF
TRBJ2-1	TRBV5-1	ASKKMQGKYNEQF
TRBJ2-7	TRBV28	ASSSNFMD
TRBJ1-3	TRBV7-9	ASSEGLPVSGNTIY
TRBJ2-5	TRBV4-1	ASSPSSGGETQY
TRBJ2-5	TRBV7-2	ASGVAGGRETQY
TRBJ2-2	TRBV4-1	ASSPPIRAGETGELF
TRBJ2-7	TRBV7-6	ASSQNRVGEQY
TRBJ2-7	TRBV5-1	ASSERGRSYEQY
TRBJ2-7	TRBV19	ATSEQGAYEQY
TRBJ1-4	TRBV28	ASSPGTDEVKLF
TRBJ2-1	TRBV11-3	ASSLDSSDRQRNEQF